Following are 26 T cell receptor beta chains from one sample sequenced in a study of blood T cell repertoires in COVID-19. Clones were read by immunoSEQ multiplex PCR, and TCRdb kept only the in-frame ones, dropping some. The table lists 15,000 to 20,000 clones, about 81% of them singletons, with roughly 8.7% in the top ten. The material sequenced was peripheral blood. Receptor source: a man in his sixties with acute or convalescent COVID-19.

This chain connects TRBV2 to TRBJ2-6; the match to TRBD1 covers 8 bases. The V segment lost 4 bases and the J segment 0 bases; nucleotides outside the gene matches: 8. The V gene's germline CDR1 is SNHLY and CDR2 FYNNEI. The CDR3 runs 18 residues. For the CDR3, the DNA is TGTGCCAGCAGTGCCGGACAGGGAAACCCCTCTGGGGCCAACGTCCTGACTTTC. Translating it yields CASSAGQGNPSGANVLTF.

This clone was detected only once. This CDR3 reads CASTESAVEDGYTF. In DNA form, the CDR3 reads TGTGCCAGCACGGAGTCGGCGGTGGAGGATGGCTACACCTTC. The chain uses TRBV2 and TRBJ1-2, with unresolved D. Trimming removed 7 bases at V and 6 bases at J, with 18 bases between. The length of the CDR3 is 14 residues. Germline CDR1 reads SNHLY; CDR2 reads FYNNEI.

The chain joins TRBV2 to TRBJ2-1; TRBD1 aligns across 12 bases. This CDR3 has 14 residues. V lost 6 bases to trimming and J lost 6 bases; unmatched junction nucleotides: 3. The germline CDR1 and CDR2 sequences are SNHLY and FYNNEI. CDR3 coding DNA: TGTGCCAGCAGGGGGGACAGGGGGCTCAATGAGCAGTTCTTC. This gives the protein CASRGDRGLNEQFF.

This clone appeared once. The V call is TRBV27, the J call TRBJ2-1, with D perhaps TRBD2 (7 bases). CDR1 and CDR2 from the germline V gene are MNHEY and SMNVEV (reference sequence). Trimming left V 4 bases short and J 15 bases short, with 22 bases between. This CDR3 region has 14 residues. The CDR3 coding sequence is TGTGCCAGCAGTTCCGGGGGGCGGGGGACTAATCCGTTCTTC. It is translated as CASSSGGRGTNPFF.

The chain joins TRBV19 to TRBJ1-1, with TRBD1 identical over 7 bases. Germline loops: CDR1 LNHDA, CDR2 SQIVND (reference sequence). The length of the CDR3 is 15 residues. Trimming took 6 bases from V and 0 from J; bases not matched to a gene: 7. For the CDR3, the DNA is TGTGCCAGTAGGCATAACAGGGGCATGAACACTGAAGCTTTCTTT. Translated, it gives CASRHNRGMNTEAFF.

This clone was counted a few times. The CDR3 sequence: CASSPSGERYNEQFF. For the CDR3, the DNA is TGTGCCAGCAGTCCTAGCGGGGAGCGCTACAATGAGCAGTTCTTC. This chain joins TRBV9 and TRBJ2-1; 9 bases agree with TRBD2. Germline CDR1 is SGDLS and CDR2 is YYNGEE. This CDR3 has 15 amino acids. J gave up 3 bases and V 5 bases, and 6 bases lay outside the gene matches. Based on the CDR3 plus reference TRBV9 and TRBJ2-1, the full variable domain is DSGVTQTPKHLITATGQRVTLRCSPRSGDLSVYWYQQSLDQGLQFLIQYYNGEERAKGNILERFSAQQFPDLHSELNLSSLELGDSALYFCASSPSGERYNEQFFGPGTRLTVL.

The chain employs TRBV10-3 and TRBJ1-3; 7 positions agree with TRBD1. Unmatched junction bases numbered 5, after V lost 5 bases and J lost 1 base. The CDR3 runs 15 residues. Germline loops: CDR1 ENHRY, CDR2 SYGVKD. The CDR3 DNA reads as TGTGCCATCAGTCTACAGGGGATTTCTGGAAACACCATATATTTT. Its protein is CAISLQGISGNTIYF.

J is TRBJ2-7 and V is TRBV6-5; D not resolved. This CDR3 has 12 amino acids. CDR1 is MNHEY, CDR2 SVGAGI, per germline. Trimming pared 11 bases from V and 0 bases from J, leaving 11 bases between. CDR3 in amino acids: CASDRGSYEQYF. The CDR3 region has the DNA TGTGCCTCCGATAGAGGCTCCTACGAGCAGTACTTC.

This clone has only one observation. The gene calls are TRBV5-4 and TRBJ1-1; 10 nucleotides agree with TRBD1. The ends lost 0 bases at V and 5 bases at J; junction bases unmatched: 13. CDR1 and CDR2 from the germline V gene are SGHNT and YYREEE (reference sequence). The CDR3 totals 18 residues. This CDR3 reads CASSLGGLGTGALTEAFF. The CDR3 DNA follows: TGTGCCAGCAGCTTGGGGGGTCTAGGGACAGGGGCGTTAACTGAAGCTTTCTTT.

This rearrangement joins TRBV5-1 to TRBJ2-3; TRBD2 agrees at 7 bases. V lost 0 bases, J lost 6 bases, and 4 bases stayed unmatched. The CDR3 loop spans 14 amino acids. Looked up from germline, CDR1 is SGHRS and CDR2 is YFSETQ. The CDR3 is CASSLVTSVDTQYF. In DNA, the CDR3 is TGCGCCAGCAGCTTGGTTACTAGCGTTGATACGCAGTATTTT.

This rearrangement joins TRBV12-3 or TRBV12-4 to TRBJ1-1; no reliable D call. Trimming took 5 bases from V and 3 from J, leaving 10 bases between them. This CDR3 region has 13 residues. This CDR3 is CASSPSGDTEAFF. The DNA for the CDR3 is TGTGCCAGCAGTCCCTCGGGAGACACTGAAGCTTTCTTT.

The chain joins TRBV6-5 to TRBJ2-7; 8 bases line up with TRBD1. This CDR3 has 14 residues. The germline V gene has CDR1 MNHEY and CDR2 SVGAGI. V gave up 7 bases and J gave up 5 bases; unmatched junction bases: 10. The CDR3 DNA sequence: TGTGCCAGCAAAGACAGGGGTACGATCCACGAGCAGTACTTC. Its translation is CASKDRGTIHEQYF.

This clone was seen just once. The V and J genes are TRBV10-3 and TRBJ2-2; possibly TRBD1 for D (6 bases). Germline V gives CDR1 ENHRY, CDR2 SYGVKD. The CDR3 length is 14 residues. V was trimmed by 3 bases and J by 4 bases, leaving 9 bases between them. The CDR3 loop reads CAISEQGFTGELFF. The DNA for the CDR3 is TGTGCCATCAGTGAACAGGGCTTCACCGGGGAGCTGTTTTTT.

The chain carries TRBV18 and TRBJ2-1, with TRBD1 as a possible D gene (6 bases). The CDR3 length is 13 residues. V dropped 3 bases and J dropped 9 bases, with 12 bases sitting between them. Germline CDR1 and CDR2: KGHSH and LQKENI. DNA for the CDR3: TGTGCCAGCTCACCCATGGACAGAGGTGAGCAGTTCTTC. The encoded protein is CASSPMDRGEQFF. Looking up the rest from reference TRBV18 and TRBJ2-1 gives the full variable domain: NAGVMQNPRHLVRRRGQEARLRCSPMKGHSHVYWYRQLPEEGLKFMVYLQKENIIDESGMPKERFSAEFPKEGPSILRIQQVVRGDSAAYFCASSPMDRGEQFFGPGTRLTVL.

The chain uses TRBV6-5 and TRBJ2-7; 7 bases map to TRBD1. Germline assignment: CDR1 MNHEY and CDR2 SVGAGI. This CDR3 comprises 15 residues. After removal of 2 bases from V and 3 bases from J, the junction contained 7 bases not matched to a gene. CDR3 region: CASSYRQGNYYEQYF. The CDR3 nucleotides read TGTGCCAGCAGTTACCGACAGGGAAATTACTACGAGCAGTACTTC.

The DNA of the CDR3 is TGTGCCAGCCTTCTCCGCCCGGGGGGGGCTGACGAGCAGTACTTC. It translates to CASLLRPGGADEQYF. V and J are TRBV6-5 and TRBJ2-7, with TRBD2 matching over 8 bases. Per the germline V gene, CDR1 is MNHEY and CDR2 is SVGAGI. After removal of 8 bases from V and 5 bases from J, the junction contained 14 bases not matched to a gene. The CDR3 has 15 amino acids.

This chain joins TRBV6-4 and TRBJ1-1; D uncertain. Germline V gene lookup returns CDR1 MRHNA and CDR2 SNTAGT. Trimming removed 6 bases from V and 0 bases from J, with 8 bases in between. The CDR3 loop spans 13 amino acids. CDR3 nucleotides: TGTGCCAGCAGCTCCACAGTGAACACTGAAGCTTTCTTT. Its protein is CASSSTVNTEAFF.

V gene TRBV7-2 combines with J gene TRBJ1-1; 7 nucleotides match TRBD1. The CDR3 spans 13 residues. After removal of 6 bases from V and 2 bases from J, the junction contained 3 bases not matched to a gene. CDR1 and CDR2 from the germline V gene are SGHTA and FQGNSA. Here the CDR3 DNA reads TGTGCCAGCAGAGGACAGGCTAACACTGAAGCTTTCTTT. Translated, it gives CASRGQANTEAFF.

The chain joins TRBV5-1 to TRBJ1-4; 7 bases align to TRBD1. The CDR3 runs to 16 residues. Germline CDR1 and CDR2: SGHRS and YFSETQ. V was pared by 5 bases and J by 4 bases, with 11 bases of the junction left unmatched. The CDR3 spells CASRNPYRGNNEKLFF. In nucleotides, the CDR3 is TGCGCCAGCAGGAATCCCTACAGGGGAAATAATGAAAAACTGTTTTTT.

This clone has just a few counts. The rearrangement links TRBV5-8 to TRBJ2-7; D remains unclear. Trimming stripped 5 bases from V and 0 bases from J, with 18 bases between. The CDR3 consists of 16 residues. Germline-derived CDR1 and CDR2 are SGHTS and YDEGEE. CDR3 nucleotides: TGTGCCAGCAGTATCCCCCGTGACTTCCTCTCCTACGAGCAGTACTTC. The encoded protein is CASSIPRDFLSYEQYF.

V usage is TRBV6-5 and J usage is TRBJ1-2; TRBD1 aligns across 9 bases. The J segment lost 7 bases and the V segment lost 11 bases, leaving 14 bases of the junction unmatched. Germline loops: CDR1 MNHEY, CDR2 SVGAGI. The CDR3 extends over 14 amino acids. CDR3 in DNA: TGTGCCTTTAAGGGCACAGGGGGCAGCTTTGGCTACACCTTC. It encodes CAFKGTGGSFGYTF.

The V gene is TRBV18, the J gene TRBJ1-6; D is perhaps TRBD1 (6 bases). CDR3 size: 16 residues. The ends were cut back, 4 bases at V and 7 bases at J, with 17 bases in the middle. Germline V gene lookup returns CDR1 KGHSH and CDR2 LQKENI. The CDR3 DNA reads TGTGCCAGCTCACTTTCAGTAACAGGGTTGAATTCACCCCTCCACTTT. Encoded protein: CASSLSVTGLNSPLHF.

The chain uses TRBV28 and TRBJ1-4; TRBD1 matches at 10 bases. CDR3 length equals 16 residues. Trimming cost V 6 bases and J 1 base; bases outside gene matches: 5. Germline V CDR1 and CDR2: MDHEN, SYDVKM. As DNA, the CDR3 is TGTGCCAGCAGCCAAGACAGGGGGCAAACTAATGAAAAACTGTTTTTT. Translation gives CASSQDRGQTNEKLFF.

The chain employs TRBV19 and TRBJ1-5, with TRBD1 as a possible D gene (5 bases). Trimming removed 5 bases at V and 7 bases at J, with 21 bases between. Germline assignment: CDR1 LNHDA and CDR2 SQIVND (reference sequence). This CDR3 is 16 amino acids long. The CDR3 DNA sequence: TGTGCCAGTAGTCCAGAAACGGGGAGGGGACGCCAGCCCCAGCATTTT. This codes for CASSPETGRGRQPQHF.

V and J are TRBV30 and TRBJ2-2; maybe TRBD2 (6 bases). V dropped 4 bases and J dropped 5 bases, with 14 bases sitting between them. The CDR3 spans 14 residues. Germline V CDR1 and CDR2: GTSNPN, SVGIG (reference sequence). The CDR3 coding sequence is TGTGCCTGGAATAAACCTGGGGGGACCGGGGAGCTGTTTTTT. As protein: CAWNKPGGTGELFF.

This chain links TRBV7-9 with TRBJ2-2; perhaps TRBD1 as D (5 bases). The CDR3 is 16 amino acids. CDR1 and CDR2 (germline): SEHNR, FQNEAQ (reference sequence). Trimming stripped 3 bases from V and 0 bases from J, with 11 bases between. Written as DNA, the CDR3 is TGTGCCAGCAGCTTCGATTGGGGCGCGAACACCGGGGAGCTGTTTTTT. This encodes CASSFDWGANTGELFF. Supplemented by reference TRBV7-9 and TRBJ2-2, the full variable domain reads DTGVSQNPRHKITKRGQNVTFRCDPISEHNRLYWYRQTLGQGPEFLTYFQNEAQLEKSRLLSDRFSAERPKGSFSTLEIQRTEQGDSAMYLCASSFDWGANTGELFFGEGSRLTVL.